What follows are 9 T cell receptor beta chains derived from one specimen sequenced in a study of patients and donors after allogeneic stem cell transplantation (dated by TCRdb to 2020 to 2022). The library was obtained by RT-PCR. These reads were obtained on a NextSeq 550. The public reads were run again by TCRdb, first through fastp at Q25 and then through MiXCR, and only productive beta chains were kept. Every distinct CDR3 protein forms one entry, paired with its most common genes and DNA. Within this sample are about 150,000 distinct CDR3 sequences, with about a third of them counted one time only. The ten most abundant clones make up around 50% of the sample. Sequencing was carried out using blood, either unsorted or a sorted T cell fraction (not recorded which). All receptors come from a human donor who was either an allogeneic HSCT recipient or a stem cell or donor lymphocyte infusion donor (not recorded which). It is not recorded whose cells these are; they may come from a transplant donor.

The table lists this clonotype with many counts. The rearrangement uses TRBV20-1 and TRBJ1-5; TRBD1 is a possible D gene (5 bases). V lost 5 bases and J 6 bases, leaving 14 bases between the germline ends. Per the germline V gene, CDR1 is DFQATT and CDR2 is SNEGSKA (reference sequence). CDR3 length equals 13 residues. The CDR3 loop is CSADSGISQPQHF. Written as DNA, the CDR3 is TGCAGTGCTGATTCAGGGATTAGTCAGCCCCAGCATTTT.

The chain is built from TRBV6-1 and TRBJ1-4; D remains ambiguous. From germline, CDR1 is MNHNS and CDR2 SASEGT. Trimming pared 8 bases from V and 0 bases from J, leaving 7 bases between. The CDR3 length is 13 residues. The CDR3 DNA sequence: TGTGCCAGCCTCGTTCCAACTAATGAAAAACTGTTTTTT. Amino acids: CASLVPTNEKLFF.

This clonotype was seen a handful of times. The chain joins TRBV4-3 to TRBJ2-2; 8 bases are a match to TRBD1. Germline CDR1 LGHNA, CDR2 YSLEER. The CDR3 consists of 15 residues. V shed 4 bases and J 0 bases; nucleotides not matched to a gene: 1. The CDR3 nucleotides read TGCGCCAGCAGCCTGACAGGGGCGAACACCGGGGAGCTGTTTTTT. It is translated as CASSLTGANTGELFF.

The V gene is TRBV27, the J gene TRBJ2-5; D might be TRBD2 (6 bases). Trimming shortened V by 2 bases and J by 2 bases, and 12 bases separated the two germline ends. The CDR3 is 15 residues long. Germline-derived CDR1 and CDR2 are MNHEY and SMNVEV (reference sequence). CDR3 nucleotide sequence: TGTGCCAGCAGTTTACGCGGGGCGACTCAAGAGACCCAGTACTTC. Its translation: CASSLRGATQETQYF.

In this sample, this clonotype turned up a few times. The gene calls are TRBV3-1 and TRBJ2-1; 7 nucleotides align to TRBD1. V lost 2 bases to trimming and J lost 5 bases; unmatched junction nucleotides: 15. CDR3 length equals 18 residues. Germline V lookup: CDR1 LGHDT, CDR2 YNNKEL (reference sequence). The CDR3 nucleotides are TGTGCCAGCAGCCAACGATTAGGGACAGACCTGATTGACAATGAGCAGTTCTTC. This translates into CASSQRLGTDLIDNEQFF.

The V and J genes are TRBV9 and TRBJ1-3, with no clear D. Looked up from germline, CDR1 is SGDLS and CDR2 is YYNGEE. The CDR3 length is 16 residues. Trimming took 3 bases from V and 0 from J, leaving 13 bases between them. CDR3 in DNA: TGTGCCAGCAGCGACCTTAAATCGAGCTCTGGAAACACCATATATTTT. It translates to CASSDLKSSSGNTIYF.

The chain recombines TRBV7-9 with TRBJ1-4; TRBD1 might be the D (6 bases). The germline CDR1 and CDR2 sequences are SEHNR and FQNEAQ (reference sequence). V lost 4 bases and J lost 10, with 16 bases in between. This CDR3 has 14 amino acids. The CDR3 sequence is CASSSLGGAGKLFF. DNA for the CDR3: TGTGCCAGCAGCTCCCTGGGGGGGGCGGGAAAACTGTTTTTT.

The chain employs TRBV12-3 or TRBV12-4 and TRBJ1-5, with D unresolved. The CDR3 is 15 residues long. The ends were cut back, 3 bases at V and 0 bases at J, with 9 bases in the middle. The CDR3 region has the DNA TGTGCCAGCAGTTTCGATGAGAATAGCAATCAGCCCCAGCATTTT. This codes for CASSFDENSNQPQHF.

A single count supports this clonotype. The DNA of the CDR3 is TGCGCCAGCAGCGATGGGACGGACATTCCCGAGCAGTACTTC. Its protein is CASSDGTDIPEQYF. The chain employs TRBV5-1 and TRBJ2-7, with D perhaps TRBD1 or TRBD2 (5 bases each). This CDR3 region has 14 residues. Per the germline V gene, CDR1 is SGHRS and CDR2 is YFSETQ. Trimming removed 4 bases at V and 6 bases at J, with 17 bases between.